A single sample is the source of the 29 T cell receptor beta chains below, sequenced in a study of human T cells and chemical hapten exposure (dated by TCRdb to the early 2020s). The library was produced with RACE. These reads were obtained on a NextSeq 500. TCRdb ran its own pipeline on the public reads, namely fastp trimming at Q25 and MiXCR clone calling, and kept in-frame beta chains. Each CDR3 protein appears once, grouped with its most common genes and DNA. Present in this sample are 350,000 to 400,000 distinct CDR3 sequences, around 5.5% of which were seen just once. Jointly, the top ten make up just over 2.5% of the sample. The time point label, read with the paper, signifies: pre-sensitization, week 0. The treatment or condition tag for this specimen amounts to: therapeutic diphenylcyclopropenone sensitization with weekly scalp DPC. The source was whole blood, collected in connection with sensitization to the hapten diphenylcyclopropenone (DPC). The origin of the receptors is a woman aged 50 to 65 with alopecia areata. Some clones in this sample may be carry-over from other donors' samples.

This clonotype was detected only a few times. J is TRBJ1-4 and V is TRBV5-1; possible D gene TRBD1, 6 bases. V was trimmed by 3 bases and J by 8 bases, leaving 23 bases between them. This CDR3 contains 17 residues. Germline V gene data show CDR1 as SGHRS and CDR2 as YFSETQ. The DNA for the CDR3 is TGCGCCAGCAGCTCTGGGACAATTGGGTTAGGAGGAGAAAAACTGTTTTTT. Its protein is CASSSGTIGLGGEKLFF.

This clonotype was seen ten or more times. The rearrangement joins TRBV7-2 to TRBJ2-1; unclear D gene. Trimming pared 0 bases from V and 5 bases from J, leaving 8 bases between. The CDR3 loop spans 14 amino acids. CDR1 and CDR2 from the germline V gene are SGHTA and FQGNSA. Here the CDR3 DNA reads TGTGCCAGCAGCTTAGCAGGGTTAAACAATGAGCAGTTCTTC. It specifies CASSLAGLNNEQFF.

At least ten counts were recorded for this clonotype. The chain couples TRBV12-3 or TRBV12-4 to TRBJ2-7, with 7 bases lining up with TRBD1. The CDR3 is 13 amino acids. The ends lost 3 bases at V and 5 bases at J; junction bases unmatched: 4. The CDR3, as DNA: TGTGCCAGCAGTTTTCCAGGGGGAAACGAGCAGTACTTC. Translated, it gives CASSFPGGNEQYF.

The chain joins TRBV20-1 to TRBJ2-3, with 10 bases that match TRBD2. From germline, CDR1 is DFQATT and CDR2 SNEGSKA (reference sequence). V shed 6 bases, J shed 2 bases, and the junction held 14 bases outside the gene matches. This CDR3 has 17 amino acids. The CDR3 DNA sequence: TGCAGTGCCCCAAAGGGGGCTAGCGGGGGCTTCACAGATACGCAGTATTTT. Its protein product is CSAPKGASGGFTDTQYF.

A few counts support this clonotype. The V gene is TRBV2, the J gene TRBJ2-1; no clear D gene. Trimming shortened V by 3 bases and J by 0 bases, and 12 bases separated the two germline ends. Germline V CDR1 and CDR2: SNHLY, FYNNEI. The length of the CDR3 is 16 residues. CDR3 region: CASSDIALSSYNEQFF. CDR3 nucleotides: TGTGCCAGCAGTGATATAGCTCTGAGCTCCTACAATGAGCAGTTCTTC.

In this sample, this clonotype turned up a few times. This sequence joins TRBV5-1 and TRBJ2-4, with 12 bases lining up with TRBD2. Germline CDR1 reads SGHRS; CDR2 reads YFSETQ. The CDR3 runs to 17 residues. V shed 1 base, J shed 7 bases, and the junction held 9 bases outside the gene matches. In DNA, the CDR3 is TGCGCCAGCAGCTTGATCCCTAGCGGGAGGGCTCAGAACATTCAGTACTTC. Translation: CASSLIPSGRAQNIQYF.

The chain couples TRBV6-1 to TRBJ1-2; D ambiguous. This CDR3 is built from 13 residues. CDR1 is MNHNS and CDR2 is SASEGT in the germline V gene. The ends were cut back, 11 bases at V and 8 bases at J, with 21 bases in the middle. CDR3 DNA: TGTGCCGGCGGGGAATATACACGGGAAGGCTACACCTTC. This gives the protein CAGGEYTREGYTF.

Many counts were recorded for this clonotype. The genes are TRBV27 and TRBJ2-2; unclear D gene. The V gene's germline CDR1 is MNHEY and CDR2 SMNVEV (reference sequence). V lost 5 bases and J lost 3, with 13 bases in between. The CDR3 extends over 15 amino acids. CDR3 sequence reads: CASSRGSTDTGELFF. The CDR3 region has the DNA TGTGCCAGCAGTAGAGGCAGTACGGACACCGGGGAGCTGTTTTTT.

This clonotype was counted a few times. The chain recombines TRBV27 with TRBJ2-7; a weak D match, TRBD1 (6 bases). The V gene's germline CDR1 is MNHEY and CDR2 SMNVEV (reference sequence). V was clipped by 3 bases and J by 0 bases, with 12 bases between them. This CDR3 spans 15 amino acids. This chain's CDR3 is CASSLGRGPSYEQYF. For the CDR3, the DNA is TGTGCCAGCAGTTTGGGCAGGGGTCCCTCCTACGAGCAGTACTTC.

This clonotype was observed a handful of times. The J gene is TRBJ1-2, the V gene TRBV20-1, with D uncertain. Trimming pared 6 bases from V and 0 bases from J, leaving 17 bases between. This CDR3 is built from 15 residues. Germline lookup yields CDR1 DFQATT and CDR2 SNEGSKA (reference sequence). CDR3 sequence: CSAHPQTKTNYGYTF. The CDR3 bases are TGCAGTGCCCACCCCCAGACAAAGACTAACTATGGCTACACCTTC.

This clonotype was counted a few times. The rearrangement joins TRBV29-1 to TRBJ1-4; TRBD1 might be the D (6 bases). V lost 7 bases, J lost 7 bases, and 19 bases lay in between. CDR1 and CDR2 from the germline V gene are SQVTM and ANQGSEA. This CDR3 has 14 amino acids. The CDR3 sequence: CSAKAGGRAEKLFF. The CDR3, as DNA: TGCAGCGCCAAGGCGGGGGGGCGTGCTGAAAAACTGTTTTTT.

The chain joins TRBV7-6 to TRBJ1-3, with unresolved D. Per germline, CDR1 SGHVS and CDR2 FNYEAQ. The CDR3 length is 16 residues. The V end was cut by 5 bases, the J end by 0 bases, with 14 bases between. The CDR3 DNA sequence: TGTGCCAGCAGCCCTCAAAGAGGGTCCTCTGGAAACACCATATATTTT. This encodes CASSPQRGSSGNTIYF.

V and J are TRBV30 and TRBJ2-1, with D unclear. The CDR3 loop spans 13 amino acids. Germline assignment: CDR1 GTSNPN and CDR2 SVGIG (reference sequence). Trimming stripped 0 bases from V and 3 bases from J, with 6 bases between. CDR3 in DNA: TGTGCCTGGAGTGTACAACGCTACAATGAGCAGTTCTTC. The encoded protein is CAWSVQRYNEQFF.

In this sample, this clonotype turned up a few times. The chain recombines TRBV9 with TRBJ2-1, with D possibly matching TRBD2 (5 bases). Trimming took off 3 bases at V and 5 bases at J, with 12 bases between the two ends. CDR1 is SGDLS, CDR2 YYNGEE, per germline. The CDR3 is made up of 14 amino acids. The CDR3 protein is CASSDEGWHNEQFF. The CDR3 DNA reads TGTGCCAGCAGCGATGAGGGTTGGCACAATGAGCAGTTCTTC.

This clonotype was counted only a few times. The rearrangement links TRBV3-1 to TRBJ2-5; TRBD2 agrees at 8 bases. The CDR3 is made up of 17 amino acids. Germline V gives CDR1 LGHDT, CDR2 YNNKEL (reference sequence). J gave up 3 bases and V 0 bases, and 9 bases lay outside the gene matches. DNA of the CDR3: TGTGCCAGCAGCCAAGATCAGGTAGCGGGGTTAGAAGAGACCCAGTACTTC. Residues: CASSQDQVAGLEETQYF.

This clonotype was found many times. V gene TRBV12-3 or TRBV12-4 combines with J gene TRBJ2-3, with 12 bases that match TRBD2. The CDR3 spans 16 residues. The ends lost 5 bases at V and 11 bases at J; junction bases unmatched: 14. The CDR3 DNA follows: TGTGCCAGCAGTCTTTATGGACTAGCGGGACCAGTGAGGCAGTATTTT. Translation: CASSLYGLAGPVRQYF.

The J gene is TRBJ1-1, the V gene TRBV12-5, with 7 bases matching TRBD1. The CDR3 totals 18 residues. Germline CDR1 LGHNT, CDR2 FRNRAP. V shed 3 bases and J 0 bases; nucleotides not matched to a gene: 13. The CDR3 DNA is TGTGCTAGTGGTTTTTGGATGGGACAGAACGTATTGAACACTGAAGCTTTCTTT. Translated: CASGFWMGQNVLNTEAFF.

V and J are TRBV7-8 and TRBJ1-2; 11 nucleotides line up with TRBD1. Trimming cost V 5 bases and J 8 bases; bases outside gene matches: 10. The CDR3 is 15 amino acids. Germline V gives CDR1 SGHVS, CDR2 FQNEAQ. For the CDR3, the DNA is TGTGCCAGCAGCCTGCACCGGGACAGGGGGGGAGGCTACACCTTC. This sequence encodes CASSLHRDRGGGYTF. Full variable domain (remainder filled in from reference TRBV7-8 and TRBJ1-2): GAGVSQSPRYKVAKRGQDVALRCDPISGHVSLFWYQQALGQGPEFLTYFQNEAQLDKSGLPSDRFFAERPEGSVSTLKIQRTQQEDSAVYLCASSLHRDRGGGYTFGSGTRLTVV.

This clonotype was recorded many times. This chain connects TRBV3-1 to TRBJ2-3; 12 nucleotides agree with TRBD2. V trimming: 0 bases; J trimming: 2 bases; junction bases outside the gene matches: 6. Germline V gene data show CDR1 as LGHDT and CDR2 as YNNKEL (reference sequence). This CDR3 region has 18 residues. The CDR3: CASSQDQGLAGLTDTQYF. In DNA form, the CDR3 reads TGTGCCAGCAGCCAAGATCAGGGACTAGCGGGCCTCACAGATACGCAGTATTTT.

This chain connects TRBV20-1 to TRBJ1-1; D gene ambiguous. Trimming cost V 6 bases and J 7 bases, with 15 bases left between them. The CDR3 has 12 residues. Germline loops: CDR1 DFQATT, CDR2 SNEGSKA (reference sequence). The DNA of the CDR3 is TGCAGTGCCCCAGGAACGGCAGATGAAGCTTTCTTT. This encodes CSAPGTADEAFF.

This clonotype was observed many times. The chain joins TRBV6-5 to TRBJ2-1; 13 nucleotides match TRBD2. The CDR3 has 16 residues. V gave up 0 bases and J gave up 7 bases; unmatched junction bases: 3. Per germline, CDR1 MNHEY and CDR2 SVGAGI. Here the CDR3 reads CASSYSRTSGRNEQFF. Here the CDR3 DNA reads TGTGCCAGCAGTTACTCGAGGACTAGCGGGAGAAATGAGCAGTTCTTC.

This clonotype was seen a handful of times. V is TRBV6-5 and J is TRBJ2-7; no firm D call. This CDR3 is built from 13 residues. The V gene's germline CDR1 is MNHEY and CDR2 SVGAGI. The V end was cut by 10 bases, the J end by 4 bases, with 17 bases between. In nucleotides, the CDR3 is TGTGCCACCCACAGACGGCCGGGTTACGAGCAGTACTTC. As protein: CATHRRPGYEQYF.

This clonotype was recorded at least ten times. The rearrangement uses TRBV7-8 and TRBJ2-1, with D possibly being TRBD1 (5 bases). Germline CDR1 and CDR2: SGHVS and FQNEAQ. The CDR3 runs 16 residues. Deletions cut 1 base from V and 0 bases from J, with 10 bases between. CDR3 sequence (DNA): TGTGCCAGCAGCTTAGTCAGGGTGAGCTCCTACAATGAGCAGTTCTTC. Amino acids: CASSLVRVSSYNEQFF.

This clonotype was recorded many times. The gene calls are TRBV19 and TRBJ2-7; D unclear. The V end lost 2 bases, the J end lost 7 bases, and 12 bases lay between the germline ends. CDR3 length equals 13 residues. Per germline, CDR1 LNHDA and CDR2 SQIVND (reference sequence). This CDR3 reads CASSIITAGEQYF. In nucleotides, the CDR3 is TGTGCCAGTAGTATAATAACAGCCGGGGAGCAGTACTTC.

This clonotype was seen repeatedly, ten times or more. The gene calls are TRBV9 and TRBJ2-5; D ambiguous. Germline V gives CDR1 SGDLS, CDR2 YYNGEE. This CDR3 has 15 residues. V lost 0 bases and J lost 0, with 9 bases in between. CDR3 protein: CASSVALRDQETQYF. The CDR3 DNA reads as TGTGCCAGCAGCGTAGCTTTAAGGGACCAAGAGACCCAGTACTTC.

This chain uses TRBV6-5 with TRBJ2-1, with D possibly being TRBD2 (7 bases). Germline assignment: CDR1 MNHEY and CDR2 SVGAGI. V was shortened by 2 bases and J by 7 bases, with 12 bases between the two germline ends. CDR3 length equals 14 residues. The CDR3 protein is CASSYMGGANEQFF. The CDR3 coding sequence is TGTGCCAGCAGTTACATGGGGGGGGCTAATGAGCAGTTCTTC.

This clonotype showed up just a few times. The chain has TRBV6-1 and TRBJ2-7, with a tentative D call TRBD1 (6 bases). Germline CDR1 MNHNS, CDR2 SASEGT. The CDR3 length is 13 residues. V gave up 8 bases and J gave up 2 bases, with 13 bases separating them. CDR3 bases: TGTGCCAGCCTCGGACAGAGTGCCTACGAGCAGTACTTC. Translating gives CASLGQSAYEQYF.

This clonotype appeared many times. V and J are TRBV12-3 or TRBV12-4 and TRBJ1-2, with D hard to call. This CDR3 region has 14 residues. The V end was cut by 3 bases, the J end by 4 bases, with 12 bases between. This CDR3 reads CASSFSAGIYGYTF. The CDR3 DNA follows: TGTGCCAGCAGTTTTTCGGCAGGCATCTATGGCTACACCTTC.

This clonotype occurred a few times. The gene calls are TRBV2 and TRBJ1-4; D is unresolved. Germline V lookup: CDR1 SNHLY, CDR2 FYNNEI. This CDR3 comprises 14 residues. Trimming shortened V by 7 bases and J by 0 bases, and 9 bases separated the two germline ends. CDR3 protein: CASTETPTNEKLFF. The CDR3 coding sequence is TGTGCCAGCACTGAGACGCCAACTAATGAAAAACTGTTTTTT. Full variable domain (remainder filled in from reference TRBV2 and TRBJ1-4): EPEVTQTPSHQVTQMGQEVILRCVPISNHLYFYWYRQILGQKVEFLVSFYNNEISEKSEIFDDQFSVERPDGSNFTLKIRSTKLEDSAMYFCASTETPTNEKLFFGSGTQLSVL.